Given below is one TCR beta chain in context. This sample was included in a study of cytomegalovirus exposure and HLA in healthy donors. Turning to the study itself: Early released data comprised about 85 million unique TCRs from HLA-typed donors.

The CDR3 length is 16 residues. With 4 bases clipped from V and 2 bases from J, the junction kept 8 bases outside the gene matches. Per germline, CDR1 SGHRS and CDR2 YFSETQ. Use of 60 Vbeta and 13 Jbeta primers characterized the PCR. This table comes from immunoSEQ multiplex PCR, and its TCRdb copy is limited to in-frame clones, with some not included. The sample lists 100,000 to 120,000 clones, over 75% occurring once. This chain links TRBV5-1 with TRBJ2-5; 10 bases line up with TRBD1. This sequence originates from a woman between 35 and 50 years old in good health and CMV-seropositive. Material for sequencing was PBMCs. The CDR3 sequence: CASSERDRGGQETQYF. The CDR3 bases are TGCGCCAGCAGCGAGAGGGACAGGGGAGGACAAGAGACCCAGTACTTC.